Shown below are 9 T cell receptor beta chains from a single sample sequenced in a study of T cell responses to AZD1222 COVID-19 vaccine. Sequencing used immunoSEQ multiplex PCR; TCRdb keeps in-frame clones, though not all of them. The sample carries 120,000 or so clones, 90% recorded once. Material: peripheral blood, obtained on day 0 of MenACWY control vaccination. The receptors derive from an adult in good health.

J is TRBJ1-5 and V is TRBV28; D gene uncertain. The V and J ends lost 5 bases and 1 base respectively, with 15 bases between them. This CDR3 spans 16 amino acids. CDR1 is MDHEN, CDR2 SYDVKM, per germline. The CDR3 DNA reads as TGTGCCAGCAGTGGGTACCGTGTAAGAAGCAATCAGCCCCAGCATTTT. It yields the protein CASSGYRVRSNQPQHF. The full variable domain, its missing parts supplied by reference TRBV28 and TRBJ1-5, is DVKVTQSSRYLVKRTGEKVFLECVQDMDHENMFWYRQDPGLGLRLIYFSYDVKMKEKGDIPEGYSVSREKKERFSLILESASTNQTSMYLCASSGYRVRSNQPQHFGDGTRLSIL.

The chain joins TRBV3-1 (or the pseudogene TRBV3-2) to TRBJ2-5; D is uncertain. Germline-derived CDR1 and CDR2 are LGHDT and YNNKEL (reference sequence). The CDR3 runs to 12 residues. Trimming cost V 1 base and J 5 bases, with 5 bases left between them. The CDR3 DNA follows: TGTGCCAGCAGCCAAGCTCGGGAGACCCAGTACTTC. Its translation is CASSQARETQYF.

The V and J genes are TRBV5-6 and TRBJ2-2, with a possible D match to TRBD2 (5 bases). Trimming removed 4 bases from V and 2 bases from J, with 9 bases in between. Germline CDR1 reads SGHDT; CDR2 reads YYEEEE. The CDR3 consists of 14 residues. This CDR3 is CASSRTFNTGELFF. CDR3 bases: TGTGCCAGCAGCCGGACTTTTAACACCGGGGAGCTGTTTTTT.

The V call is TRBV5-1, the J call TRBJ1-1; 8 bases match TRBD1. Germline loops: CDR1 SGHRS, CDR2 YFSETQ. Trimming cost V 2 bases and J 0 bases; bases outside gene matches: 3. The CDR3 length is 15 residues. For the CDR3, the DNA is TGCGCCAGCAGCTTAATGACAGGGGTGAACACTGAAGCTTTCTTT. Translating gives CASSLMTGVNTEAFF.

V and J are TRBV9 and TRBJ1-2; TRBD1 matches at 8 bases. From germline, CDR1 is SGDLS and CDR2 YYNGEE. The V gene end was trimmed by 5 bases and the J gene end by 0 bases; junction bases not matched to a gene: 6. This CDR3 region has 15 residues. CDR3 DNA: TGTGCCAGCAGTGAACCGGGACAGGCTAACTATGGCTACACCTTC. Protein product: CASSEPGQANYGYTF.

The chain carries TRBV4-3 and TRBJ1-5, with D maybe TRBD1 (6 bases). The germline V and J ends were trimmed by 0 bases and 7 bases, with 13 bases remaining between them. Germline assignment: CDR1 LGHNA and CDR2 YSLEER. The CDR3 contains 15 residues. CDR3 nucleotides: TGCGCCAGCAGCCAAGATTTGGGGAGGGGGCAGCCCCAGCATTTT. Protein sequence: CASSQDLGRGQPQHF.

The V gene is TRBV24-1, the J gene TRBJ2-3; possible D gene TRBD2, 5 bases. The CDR3 contains 16 residues. V was shortened by 0 bases and J by 1 base, with 10 bases between the two germline ends. CDR1 is KGHDR and CDR2 is SFDVKD in the germline V gene. CDR3 sequence: CATSDLRAEGTDTQYF. CDR3 DNA: TGTGCCACCAGTGATTTGCGGGCGGAGGGCACAGATACGCAGTATTTT.

The gene calls are TRBV7-2 and TRBJ2-1, with D tentatively TRBD2 (6 bases). Trimming removed 6 bases from V and 1 base from J, with 10 bases in between. CDR3 size: 14 residues. CDR1 and CDR2 from the germline V gene are SGHTA and FQGNSA. Written as DNA, the CDR3 is TGTGCCAGCAGGGAAGCGGGTTCCTACAATGAGCAGTTCTTC. This sequence encodes CASREAGSYNEQFF.

The V and J genes are TRBV24-1 and TRBJ2-2, with D possibly being TRBD1 (5 bases). CDR1 and CDR2 from the germline V gene are KGHDR and SFDVKD. The CDR3 covers 16 residues. The germline V and J ends were trimmed by 5 bases and 2 bases, with 14 bases remaining between them. CDR3 in DNA: TGTGCCACCAGTGCGGTTCGGCAGGGTAACACCGGGGAGCTGTTTTTT. Translation: CATSAVRQGNTGELFF.